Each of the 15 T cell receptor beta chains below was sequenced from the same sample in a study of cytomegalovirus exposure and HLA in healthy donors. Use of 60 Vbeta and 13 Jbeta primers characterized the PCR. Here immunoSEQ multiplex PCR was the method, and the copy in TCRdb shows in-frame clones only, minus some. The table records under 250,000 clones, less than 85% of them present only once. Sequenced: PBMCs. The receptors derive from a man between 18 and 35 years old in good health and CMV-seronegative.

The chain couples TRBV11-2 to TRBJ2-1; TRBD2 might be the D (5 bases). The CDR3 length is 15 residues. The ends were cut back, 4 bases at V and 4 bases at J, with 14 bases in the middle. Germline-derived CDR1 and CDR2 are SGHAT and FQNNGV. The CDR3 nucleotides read TGTGCCAGCAGCTCAGAGGGTTGGGCGTACAATGAGCAGTTCTTC. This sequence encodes CASSSEGWAYNEQFF.

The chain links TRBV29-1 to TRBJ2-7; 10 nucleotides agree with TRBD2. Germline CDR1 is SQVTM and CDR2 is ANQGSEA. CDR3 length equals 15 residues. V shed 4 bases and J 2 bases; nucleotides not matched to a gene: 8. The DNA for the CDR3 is TGCAGCGTTGTTCAAGGGACTAGCGTCACCTACGAGCAGTACTTC. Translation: CSVVQGTSVTYEQYF.

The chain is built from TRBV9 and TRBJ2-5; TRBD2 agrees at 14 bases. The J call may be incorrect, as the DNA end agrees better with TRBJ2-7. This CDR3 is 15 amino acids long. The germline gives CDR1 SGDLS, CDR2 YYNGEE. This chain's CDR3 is CASSAGTSGGYEQYF. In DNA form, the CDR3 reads TGTGCCAGCAGCGCCGGGACTAGCGGGGGCTACGAGCAGTACTTC.

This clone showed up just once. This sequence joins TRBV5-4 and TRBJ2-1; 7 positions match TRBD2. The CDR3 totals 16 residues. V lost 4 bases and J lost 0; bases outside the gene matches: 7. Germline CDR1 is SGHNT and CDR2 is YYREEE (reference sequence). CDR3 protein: CASSPALAASYNEQFF. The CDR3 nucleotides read TGTGCCAGCAGCCCCGCCCTAGCGGCCTCCTACAATGAGCAGTTCTTC.

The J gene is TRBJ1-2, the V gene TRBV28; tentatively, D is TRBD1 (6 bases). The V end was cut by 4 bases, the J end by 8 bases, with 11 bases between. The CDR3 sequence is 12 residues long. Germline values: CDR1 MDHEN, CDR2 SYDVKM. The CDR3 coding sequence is TGTGCCAGCAGTTCTGGACAGTACGGCTACACCTTC. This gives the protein CASSSGQYGYTF.

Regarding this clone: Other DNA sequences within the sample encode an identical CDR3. CDR3 nucleotides: TGCGCCAGCAGCTTGGGCGGCGGGGAGCTGTTTTTT. Translated: CASSLGGGELFF. V is TRBV5-1 and J is TRBJ2-2, with D hard to call. The V end lost 0 bases, the J end lost 7 bases, and 4 bases lay between the germline ends. CDR1 is SGHRS, CDR2 YFSETQ, per germline. The CDR3 has 12 amino acids.

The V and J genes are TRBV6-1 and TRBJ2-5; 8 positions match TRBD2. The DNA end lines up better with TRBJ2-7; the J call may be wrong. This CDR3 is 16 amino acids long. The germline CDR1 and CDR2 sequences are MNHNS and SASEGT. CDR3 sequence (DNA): TGTGCCAGCAGTGTTAGCCTAGCGGGCTTAGGGTACGAGCAGTACTTC. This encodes CASSVSLAGLGYEQYF.

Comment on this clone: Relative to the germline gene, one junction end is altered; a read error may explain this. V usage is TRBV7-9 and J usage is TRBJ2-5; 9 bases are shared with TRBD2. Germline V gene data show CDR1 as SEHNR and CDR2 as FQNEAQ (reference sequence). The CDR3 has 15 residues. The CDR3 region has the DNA TGTTCCAGCAGCCCCATCCGAGCGGGAGGTGAGACCCAGTACTTC. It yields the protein CSSSPIRAGGETQYF.

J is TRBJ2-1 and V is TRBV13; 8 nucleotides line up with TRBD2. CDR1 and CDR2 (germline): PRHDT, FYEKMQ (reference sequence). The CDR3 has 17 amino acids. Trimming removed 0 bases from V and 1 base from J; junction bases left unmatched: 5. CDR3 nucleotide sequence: TGTGCCAGCAGCTTAGGGATCACTAGCGGATCCTACAATGAGCAGTTCTTC. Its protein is CASSLGITSGSYNEQFF.

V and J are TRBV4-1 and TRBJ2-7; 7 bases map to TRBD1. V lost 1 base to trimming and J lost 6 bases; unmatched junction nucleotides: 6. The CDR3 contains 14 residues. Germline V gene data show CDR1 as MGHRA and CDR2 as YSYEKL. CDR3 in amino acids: CASSQAGRGSEQYF. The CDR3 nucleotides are TGCGCCAGCAGCCAAGCGGGCAGGGGGTCCGAGCAGTACTTC.

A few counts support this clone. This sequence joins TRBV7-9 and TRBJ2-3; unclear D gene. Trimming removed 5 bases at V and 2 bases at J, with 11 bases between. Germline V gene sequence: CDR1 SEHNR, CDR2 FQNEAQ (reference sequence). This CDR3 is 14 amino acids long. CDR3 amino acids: CASSRGLSTDTQYF. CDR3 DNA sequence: TGTGCCAGCAGCCGAGGCCTGTCCACAGATACGCAGTATTTT.

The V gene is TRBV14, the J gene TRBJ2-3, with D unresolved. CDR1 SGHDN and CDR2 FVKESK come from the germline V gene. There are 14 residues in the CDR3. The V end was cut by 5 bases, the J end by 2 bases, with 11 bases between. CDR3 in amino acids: CASSKRVLTDTQYF. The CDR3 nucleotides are TGTGCCAGCAGCAAACGGGTTCTCACAGATACGCAGTATTTT. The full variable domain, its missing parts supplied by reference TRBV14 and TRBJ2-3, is EAGVTQFPSHSVIEKGQTVTLRCDPISGHDNLYWYRRVMGKEIKFLLHFVKESKQDESGMPNNRFLAERTGGTYSTLKVQPAELEDSGVYFCASSKRVLTDTQYFGPGTRLTVL.

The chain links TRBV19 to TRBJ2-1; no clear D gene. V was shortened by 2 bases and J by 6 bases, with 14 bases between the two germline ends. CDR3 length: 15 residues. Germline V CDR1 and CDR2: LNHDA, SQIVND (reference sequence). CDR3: CASSITVFLVNEQFF. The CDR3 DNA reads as TGTGCCAGTAGTATAACAGTGTTTCTGGTCAATGAGCAGTTCTTC.

CDR3 protein: CASRTGHMNTEAFF. The CDR3 bases are TGCGCCAGCAGGACAGGGCACATGAACACTGAAGCTTTCTTT. V and J are TRBV10-2 and TRBJ1-1, with 7 bases lining up with TRBD1. J was trimmed by 0 bases and V by 6 bases; bases with no gene match: 4. Germline V CDR1 and CDR2: WSHSY, SAAADI. This CDR3 has 14 residues.

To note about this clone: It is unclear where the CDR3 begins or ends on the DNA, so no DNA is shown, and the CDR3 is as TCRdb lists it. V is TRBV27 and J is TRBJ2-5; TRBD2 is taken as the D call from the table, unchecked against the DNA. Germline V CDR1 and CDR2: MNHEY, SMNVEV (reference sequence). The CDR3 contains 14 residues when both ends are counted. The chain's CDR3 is CASSSSGLAETQYF.